Listed below are T cell receptor beta chains from one sample, sequenced in a study of blood T cell repertoires in COVID-19. Sequencing was performed with immunoSEQ multiplex PCR; in TCRdb, only in-frame clones are kept and a portion is missing. The sample lists hundreds of thousands of clones; around 86% were seen once. Sequenced sample: PBMCs or T cells enriched from blood (not recorded which). The source of these receptors is a woman in her fifties or sixties who had recovered from COVID-19. The CDR3 runs from the conserved cysteine through the conserved F or W. The D gene is left open where the match is weak. Clone size appears in some rows only: once, few, many, or a class for an expanded clone.

>TRBV4-2|-|15|TRBJ2-2|-
TGTGCCAGCAGCCAAACCACTAACATGGCCGGGGAGCTGTTTTTT
CASSQTTNMAGELFF
>TRBV15|-|13|TRBJ1-3|-
TGTGCCACCAGCAGACAGGGCGGAAACACCATATATTTT
CATSRQGGNTIYF
>TRBV3-1/TRBV3-2|-|17|TRBJ1-2|TRBD1
TGTGCCAGCAGCCAAGTTCCAGGGGGCAGGACGAACTATGGCTACACCTTC
CASSQVPGGRTNYGYTF
>TRBV11-2|-|17|TRBJ2-7|TRBD2
TGTGCCAGCAGCTTATGGGGTTCGAGCGGGAGGAGATACGAGCAGTACTTC
CASSLWGSSGRRYEQYF
>TRBV24-1|-|15|TRBJ2-1|TRBD2
TGTGCCACCAGTGACTCCGGGACTAGCTTTTATGAGCAGTTCTTC
CATSDSGTSFYEQFF
>TRBV4-3|-|15|TRBJ1-1|TRBD1
TGCGCCAGCAGCCAAGATGCAGGGGGAGTCACTGAAGCTTTCTTT
CASSQDAGGVTEAFF
>TRBV15|-|14|TRBJ1-4|-
TGTGCCACCAGCAGTGGCAGCGTTAATGAAAAACTGTTTTTT
CATSSGSVNEKLFF
>TRBV5-1|-|14|TRBJ2-7|TRBD2
TGCGCCAGCAGCTTGCAACTAGCGACCTACGAGCAGTACTTC
CASSLQLATYEQYF
>TRBV6-2/TRBV6-3|few|13|TRBJ2-1|-
TGTGCCAGCAGCCGGCCTCCATACAATGAGCAGTTCTTC
CASSRPPYNEQFF
>TRBV11-3|-|15|TRBJ2-1|TRBD2
TGTGCCAGCAGCCTCGGGGCGGGAGCTAGGGATGAGCAGTTCTTC
CASSLGAGARDEQFF
>TRBV20-1|-|11|TRBJ2-5|-
TGCAGTGCTAGGTCGGGTGAGACCCAGTACTTC
CSARSGETQYF
>TRBV11-2|few|12|TRBJ1-2|-
TGTGCCAGCAGCTTAGCAGGCTATGGCTACACCTTC
CASSLAGYGYTF
>TRBV5-1|-|14|TRBJ2-4|TRBD1
TGCGCCAGCAGCTTCGGACAGGCCGGGGACATTCAGTACTTC
CASSFGQAGDIQYF
>TRBV7-3|-|16|TRBJ2-1|TRBD2
TGTGCCAGCAGCTTAGTAGGCCTAGCGGCCTACAATGAGCAGTTCTTC
CASSLVGLAAYNEQFF
>TRBV7-9|-|15|TRBJ2-3|TRBD2
TGTGCCAGCAGCTTGACTAGCGGGAGCTTAGATACGCAGTATTTT
CASSLTSGSLDTQYF
>TRBV27|-|16|TRBJ2-2|-
TGTGCCAGCAGTCTTTGGGGGCTAGCGAACACCGGGGAGCTGTTTTTT
CASSLWGLANTGELFF
>TRBV2|once|14|TRBJ2-7|-
TGTGCCAGCAGTGAAGTTGTCAGGGCGGACGAGCAGTACTTC
CASSEVVRADEQYF
>TRBV27|-|15|TRBJ2-1|TRBD1
TGTGCCAGCAGACCGGGACAGGGTTCCTACAATGAGCAGTTCTTC
CASRPGQGSYNEQFF
>TRBV10-3|-|14|TRBJ2-7|TRBD2
TGTGCCATCAGTTTAGCGGGACGCGACTACGAGCAGTACTTC
CAISLAGRDYEQYF
>TRBV18|-|15|TRBJ2-1|-
TGTGCCAGCTCACAAATGAAGAGCTCCTACAATGAGCAGTTCTTC
CASSQMKSSYNEQFF
>TRBV30|-|12|TRBJ1-3|-
TGTGCCTGGAGTATCGGGAAAAACACCATATATTTT
CAWSIGKNTIYF
>TRBV29-1|-|14|TRBJ1-6|-
TGCAGCGTCCGACGGGAGGGGCTGAATTCACCCCTCCACTTT
CSVRREGLNSPLHF
>TRBV3-1/TRBV3-2|once|13|TRBJ1-6|-
TGTGCCAGCAGCCCCCAGCCCGACAGGCCCCTCCACTTT
CASSPQPDRPLHF
>TRBV19|-|14|TRBJ1-1|-
TGTGCCAGTAGTATCGACAGTGATCACACTGAAGCTTTCTTT
CASSIDSDHTEAFF
>TRBV19|-|18|TRBJ1-2|-
TGTGCCAGTAGACCATCGTGGGGGGGGAAGAACGCTAACTATGGCTACACCTTC
CASRPSWGGKNANYGYTF
>TRBV27|-|16|TRBJ2-1|TRBD2
TGTGCCAGCAGTTCCGCGGCCAGCGGGAGTTACAATGAGCAGTTCTTC
CASSSAASGSYNEQFF
>TRBV9|-|18|TRBJ2-3|TRBD2
TGTGCCAGCAGCACTCCCCCTTCGGGACTAGCGGGAGGAGATACGCAGTATTTT
CASSTPPSGLAGGDTQYF
>TRBV28|-|17|TRBJ2-7|TRBD1
TGTGCCAGCAGTTTATGGGTGGGGACAGGAGACTCCTACGAGCAGTACTTC
CASSLWVGTGDSYEQYF
>TRBV27|-|17|TRBJ1-6|TRBD1
TGTGCCAGCAGGCCCGCCCCGGGACAGGAGTATAATTCACCCCTCCACTTT
CASRPAPGQEYNSPLHF
>TRBV10-3|-|13|TRBJ1-2|TRBD1
TGTGCCATCAGTGGGACAGGGTCCTATGGCTACACCTTC
CAISGTGSYGYTF
>TRBV10-3|few|13|TRBJ2-1|TRBD2
TGTGCCAGTAGCGGGAGGGCCTACAATGAGCAGTTCTTC
CASSGRAYNEQFF
>TRBV7-3|-|16|TRBJ2-1|TRBD2
TGTGCCAGCAGCCCCCAAGGGCTAGCGGGTCGTAATGAGCAGTTCTTC
CASSPQGLAGRNEQFF
>TRBV5-4|-|17|TRBJ2-3|TRBD2
TGTGCCAGCAGCTCCCCAAAGAGCGGGAGGGCCTTAGATACGCAGTATTTT
CASSSPKSGRALDTQYF
>TRBV19|-|14|TRBJ2-1|-
TGTGCCAGTAGCAGAAGGCGGGTACACAATGAGCAGTTCTTC
CASSRRRVHNEQFF
>TRBV10-1|-|18|TRBJ2-1|TRBD2
TGCGCCGGGGGAAAACCACTGGACTCTAGCGGGGATTACAATGAGCAGTTCTTC
CAGGKPLDSSGDYNEQFF
>TRBV18|-|17|TRBJ1-4|-
TGTGCCAGCTCACCACCGAGAGGGTTCGTTGGGAATGAAAAACTGTTTTTT
CASSPPRGFVGNEKLFF
>TRBV2|-|14|TRBJ1-5|TRBD1
TGTGCCAGCACATGGGACAGTTACAATCAGCCCCAGCATTTT
CASTWDSYNQPQHF